This T cell receptor (beta chain) was sequenced during a study of monozygotic twins with inflammatory bowel disease (dated by TCRdb to 2018 to 2020). At the level of the whole study: The complete study included 28 monozygotic twin pairs: 19 IBD-discordant Danish pairs and nine German pairs, of which four were IBD-concordant and five were IBD-discordant. The search for disease-associated traits relied mainly on comparing IBD patients with their genetically identical healthy co-twins within discordant pairs. Each individual had, on average, about 151 000 unique TCRalpha sequences and 181 000 unique TCRbeta sequences available for analysis.

From each donor, an approximately 2.5 ml peripheral blood sample was collected into PAXgene tubes and stored at -80 degrees C. Total RNA was isolated from whole blood with the PAXgene blood miRNA kit on an automated QIAcube, without T cell sorting. Peripheral blood from monozygotic twin pairs concordant or discordant for inflammatory bowel disease was subjected to deep TCRalpha and TCRbeta repertoire profiling with unique molecular barcoding. Smoking habits were recorded for all twin pairs, and individuals were classified as current, former or never smokers. The paper's findings and limits, for the study overall: Because patients were on differing immunosuppressive treatments, the repertoires may have picked up extra background noise and inter-individual variability. Repertoire similarity did not differ between concordant and discordant twins, which could be due to limited statistical power. No single strong signal or clonotype linked to IBD turned up in the results, so the idea that one exists was not supported. Compared with healthy twins, IBD patients shared fewer clonotypes with other individuals, and the difference was most pronounced in patients with signs of disease activity. The analysis was unable to tell different T cell subtypes apart. A decrease in TCRbeta repertoire diversity, as measured by inverse Simpson index, was observed in IBD patients compared with their healthy co-twins.

A remark on this clonotype: The specificity of this receptor is unknown.

Taken from the germline V gene (reference sequence), the CDR1 and CDR2 loops are GTSNPN and SVGIG. From its cysteine to its phenylalanine, the CDR3 spans 18 amino acids. Only the protein is on record. The library was built by means of 5' RACE. Preparation of each TCR library used approximately 3,200 ng of total RNA. For each sample, cDNA was synthesized in eight separate reactions using SMARTScribe reverse transcriptase. During cDNA synthesis, unique molecular identifiers containing a 6-nucleotide sample barcode were introduced by template switching. TCRalpha and TCRbeta cDNA was amplified in two nested PCRs of about 17 and 10 cycles, and bead purification was carried out after each PCR. Before amplification, the cDNA was treated with uracil DNA-glycosylase and purified using the QIAquick PCR purification kit. The second PCR was the step at which Illumina TruSeq-compatible adapters and sample-specific barcodes were added. TapeStation and Qubit were used to check library quality and concentration, and around 5 ng of each library went into the pool. The pooled libraries were sequenced with 2 x 100 bp reads and custom sequencing primers on an Illumina HiSeq2500 single-index Rapid Run. In the source study's methods: PCR and sequencing errors were corrected by UMI-based consensus assembly using MiGEC version 1.2.6. MiXCR version 2.1.1 was used to carry out V(D)J alignment, clonotype assembly and CDR3 extraction. To normalise gene usage, clonotype sharing and MAIT/NKT TCR abundance, the analysis used the top 1000, 10 000 and 20 000 clonotypes per sample. Diversity was computed as the inverse Simpson index with the vegan R package after downsampling to 27 000 UMIs. Paired Mann-Whitney U tests on discordant twin pairs were used, with Benjamini-Hochberg multiple-testing correction. One entry per CDR3 protein sequence results from the TCRdb reprocessing of the reads, with DNA left out. Clone size and V and J calls follow TCRdb, not the original study. The data table for this sample lists under 150,000 distinct CDR3 sequences. The top ten clones comprise roughly 2.5% of the sample.

The chain links TRBV30 with TRBJ1-2; without DNA, the TCRdb call of TRBD1 cannot be checked. Specimen: blood. The origin of this receptor is a human donor with ulcerative colitis or Crohn's disease, or a healthy co-twin of an affected twin (not recorded which). The encoded CDR3 is CAWSVVGRFDRERVGYTF.